The TCR beta chain described here comes from a study of shared clonotypes between healthy human individuals (TCRdb year 2020). About the full investigation: Three men and a couple of women, aged 18 to 49 years, made up the cohort. For each donor, three plates each were used for CD4 naive and CD4 memory, two plates were used for CD8 naive, and one plate was used for CD8 memory. To estimate repertoire size and how much clonotypes are shared between individuals, the study performed deep sequencing of blood TCR repertoires from a handful of healthy adults. To increase sequencing depth and limit assay-specific biases, different laboratories used diverse techniques to prepare libraries and sequence TCR repertoires. Per donor, leukapheresis produced somewhere between about 0.8 and 9 billion PBMCs. The full study reports these points: Because the study included only a small number of donors, the genetic and exposure-history diversity represented was limited. Only blood was sampled, and tissue TCR repertoires likely differ from those in blood. Pairwise subsampling indicated that sequencing depth was expected to affect the degree of clonotype sharing among donors. Incomplete sequencing was indicated by rarefaction of sorted-subset datasets, despite the large sequencing depth. When a few donors were compared, the shared fraction of clonotypes was about 5.4% for naive CD4, roughly 3.3% for naive CD8, roughly 2.5% for memory CD4, and around 0.4% for memory CD8. Naive subsets generally had larger estimated clonotype richness than memory subsets did. Compared with non-shared clonotypes, clonotypes shared by all four sorted-subset donors had higher generation probabilities.

Healthy HIV-negative adults with no recently reported acute infections or vaccinations were included as donors. All donors were Caucasian adults living in Nashville, Tennessee, USA. CD4+ T cells were enriched by magnetic negative selection; naive cells were then positively selected on CD45RA, and the negative fraction formed the memory subset. Blood was obtained by leukapheresis, after which PBMCs were separated by Ficoll-Histopaque density gradient centrifugation and cryopreserved in liquid nitrogen vapor phase. Analytical flow cytometry was used to check the purity and quantity of every magnetically sorted T cell population. Genomic DNA was isolated from every sorted fraction and measured by UV absorbance on a Nanodrop 2000c. As concerns this clone: Its antigen remains unidentified. There are no base qualities to consult, and no much larger clone falls within one base.

According to the germline V gene (reference sequence), CDR1 reads WNHNN and CDR2 reads SYGVQD. From the cysteine up to the phenylalanine, the CDR3 has a length of 16 residues. Just CDR3 DNA is preserved here, 48 bases in frame from base 1. From V the trimming removes 0 bases and from J it removes 4 bases, while the gene matches leave 6 bases of the junction unaccounted for. TCR CDR3 regions were amplified from genomic DNA by multiplex PCR using the deep immunoSEQ assay. Extracted genomic DNA from each cell subset was distributed evenly across all wells of several immunoSEQ 96-well plates, and each plate was treated as a replicate. For sorted subsets, roughly 200 ng of genomic DNA, equivalent to some 30,000 T cell genomes, went into each replicate PCR. Purified libraries were measured with a Qubit 3.0 fluorometer, size-checked on a Bioanalyzer 2100, and measured again with the KAPA Library Quantification kit. Every immunoSEQ 96-well plate was sequenced on a dedicated single-read 150-cycle Illumina NextSeq 550 flow cell. The published analysis was carried out like this. Because the immunoSEQ output held only junctional sequences and lacked quality scores, the filtering could not match the filtering applied to full-length reads. Sequences were annotated with PyIR, a Python wrapper for IgBLAST v1.9, and V/J genes and CDR3 were assigned using IMGT germline references. Reads with weak V/J assignments (E-value above 1e-6), missing CDR3, stop codons, out-of-frame junctions, or ambiguous translated residues were removed. V3J clonotypes were defined by identical inferred V gene, J gene, and CDR3 amino acid sequence. The percentage overlap between two repertoires was calculated by dividing the number of shared unique clonotypes by the size of the smaller repertoire. Three approaches were used to assess repertoire richness: RTK rarefaction, the Chao1 estimator, and Recon v2.1 estimates of unobserved clonotypes. Generation probabilities for all TCRbeta clonotypes obtained by the gDNA method from several donors were computed using OLGA. Drawn from immuneACCESS, this table holds only the in-frame rearrangements with V and J called that TCRdb kept. Clones are partly lost; checked studies trace under half to an unresolved V gene and leave the rest unexplained. From that table come the V and J calls and clone size; the DNA was used to work out D and trimming. This sample comprises hundreds of thousands of clones, 60% to 80% of them detected only once. The leading ten clones occupy under 2% of the sample.

The sample comprised memory CD4+ T cells sorted from blood. The cell subset or site label of this sample denotes: CD45RA-negative fraction. Rearrangement joined TRBV10-1 to TRBJ2-4; TRBD1 lines up with 7 middle nucleotides. This clonotype was sampled from a woman aged 30 to 39 in good health. The nucleotides read TGCGCCAGCAGTGAGTCATACAGGGGATTAAAAAACATTCAGTACTTC. Protein translation: CASSESYRGLKNIQYF.